This T cell receptor (beta chain) is from a study of beta chain features in type 1 diabetes. Since all of the isolated RNA was reverse transcribed, expressed TCRB transcripts were what got sequenced. Here immunoSEQ multiplex PCR was the method, and the copy in TCRdb shows in-frame clones only, minus some. The table lists 600,000 or so clones, over 13% of them singletons, with 0.035% to 0.04% in the top ten. Study-wide results and caveats: Sequencing used cDNA, and cells with high TCR expression could therefore be over-represented. For Type 1 diabetes patients, all four CD4+ subsets carried TCRB CDR3s that were moderately but significantly shorter.

Germline-derived CDR1 and CDR2 are GTSNPN and SVGIG (reference sequence). Trimming took off 0 bases at V and 2 bases at J, with 1 base between the two ends. The CDR3 sequence is 11 residues long. This clone has a handful of counts. Its target is not known. Other nucleotide sequences from this sample produce the same CDR3. This receptor was identified in a man between 18 and 29 years old with type 1 diabetes. Sequenced input: naive CD4+ T cells from blood. V usage is TRBV30 and J usage is TRBJ1-2; D gene ambiguous. The CDR3 nucleotides are TGTGCCTGGAGTGTAAACTATGGCTACACCTTC. As protein: CAWSVNYGYTF.